Listed below are T cell receptor beta chains from one sample, sequenced in a study of blood T cell repertoires in COVID-19. Libraries were prepared by immunoSEQ multiplex PCR; TCRdb keeps only in-frame clonotypes and omits some of them. The sample contains about 240,000 clones, 70% to 90% of which appear only once. Material for sequencing was PBMCs or T cells enriched from blood (not recorded which). These receptors were collected from a middle-aged woman with acute COVID-19. The CDR3 runs from the conserved cysteine through the conserved F or W. A D gene is named only where the DNA matches it firmly.

V gene: TRBV18; D gene: -; J gene: TRBJ2-3; CDR3 protein: CASSPSSDSTDTQYF; CDR3 DNA: TGTGCCAGCTCACCCTCTAGCGATAGCACAGATACGCAGTATTTT
V gene: TRBV9; D gene: -; J gene: TRBJ2-5; CDR3 protein: CASSARDNPQETQYF; CDR3 DNA: TGTGCCAGCAGCGCCCGGGACAATCCCCAAGAGACCCAGTACTTC
V gene: TRBV28; D gene: TRBD2; J gene: TRBJ2-1; CDR3 protein: CASSFAGVNEQFF; CDR3 DNA: TGTGCCAGCAGTTTCGCGGGAGTCAATGAGCAGTTCTTC
V gene: TRBV7-9; D gene: -; J gene: TRBJ1-1; CDR3 protein: CASSPGQSAYTEAFF; CDR3 DNA: TGTGCCAGCAGCCCTGGACAAAGCGCGTACACTGAAGCTTTCTTT
V gene: TRBV6-5; D gene: TRBD1; J gene: TRBJ1-1; CDR3 protein: CASSRIGTGDSEAFF; CDR3 DNA: TGTGCCAGCAGCCGTATCGGGACAGGGGATAGTGAAGCTTTCTTT
V gene: TRBV2; D gene: -; J gene: TRBJ2-7; CDR3 protein: CASSADRTSYEQYF; CDR3 DNA: TGTGCCAGCAGTGCTGATCGTACTTCCTACGAGCAGTACTTC
V gene: TRBV6-1; D gene: TRBD1; J gene: TRBJ2-2; CDR3 protein: CASSEFPIRDRGLNTGELFF; CDR3 DNA: TGTGCCAGCAGTGAGTTCCCTATCCGGGACAGGGGGCTTAACACCGGGGAGCTGTTTTTT
V gene: TRBV30; D gene: -; J gene: TRBJ2-3; CDR3 protein: CAGGTLKRDTQYF; CDR3 DNA: TGTGCCGGAGGAACTCTGAAGCGGGATACGCAGTATTTT
V gene: TRBV6-5; D gene: TRBD2; J gene: TRBJ2-7; CDR3 protein: CASIPGLHSYEQYF; CDR3 DNA: TGTGCCTCCATTCCGGGACTACACTCCTACGAGCAGTACTTC
V gene: TRBV7-9; D gene: TRBD2; J gene: TRBJ2-1; CDR3 protein: CASSPSSGDNEQFF; CDR3 DNA: TGTGCCAGCAGCCCGAGTAGCGGGGACAATGAGCAGTTCTTC
V gene: TRBV12-3/TRBV12-4; D gene: TRBD1; J gene: TRBJ2-7; CDR3 protein: CASSGQGLYEQYF; CDR3 DNA: TGTGCCAGCAGTGGACAGGGTTTGTACGAGCAGTACTTC
V gene: TRBV15; D gene: -; J gene: TRBJ2-5; CDR3 protein: CATSPLRGRETQYF; CDR3 DNA: TGTGCCACCAGCCCCCTCCGCGGGCGGGAGACCCAGTACTTC
V gene: TRBV11-2; D gene: -; J gene: TRBJ2-6; CDR3 protein: CASSLVAGASGANVLTF; CDR3 DNA: TGTGCCAGCAGCTTAGTGGCAGGCGCCTCTGGGGCCAACGTCCTGACTTTC
V gene: TRBV7-2; D gene: TRBD1; J gene: TRBJ2-7; CDR3 protein: CASRRGGVYEQYF; CDR3 DNA: TGTGCCAGCAGGAGAGGGGGCGTGTACGAGCAGTACTTC
V gene: TRBV19; D gene: -; J gene: TRBJ2-7; CDR3 protein: CASSPQQGVSYEQYF; CDR3 DNA: TGTGCCAGTAGCCCTCAACAGGGAGTCTCCTACGAGCAGTACTTC
V gene: TRBV11-2; D gene: TRBD2; J gene: TRBJ2-7; CDR3 protein: CASRGLGGGEQYF; CDR3 DNA: TGTGCCAGCAGGGGACTCGGGGGGGGCGAGCAGTACTTC
V gene: TRBV6-4; D gene: TRBD2; J gene: TRBJ2-1; CDR3 protein: CASSPGLAHNNEQFF; CDR3 DNA: TGTGCCAGCAGCCCCGGACTAGCTCATAACAATGAGCAGTTCTTC